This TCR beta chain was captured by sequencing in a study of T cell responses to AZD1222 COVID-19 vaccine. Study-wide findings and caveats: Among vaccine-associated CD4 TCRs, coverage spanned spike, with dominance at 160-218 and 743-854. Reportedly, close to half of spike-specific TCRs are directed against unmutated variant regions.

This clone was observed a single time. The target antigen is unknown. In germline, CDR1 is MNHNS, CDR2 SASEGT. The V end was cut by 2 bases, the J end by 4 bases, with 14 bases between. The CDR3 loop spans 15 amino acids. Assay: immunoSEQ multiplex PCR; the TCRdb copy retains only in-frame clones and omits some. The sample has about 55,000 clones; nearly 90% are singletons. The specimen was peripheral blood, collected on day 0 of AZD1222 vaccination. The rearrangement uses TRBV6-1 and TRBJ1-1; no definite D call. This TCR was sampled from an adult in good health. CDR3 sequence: CASSENSAVSTEAFF. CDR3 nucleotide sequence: TGTGCCAGCAGTGAAAATTCCGCGGTTAGCACTGAAGCTTTCTTT.